This T cell receptor beta chain is drawn from a study of blood T cell repertoires in COVID-19. Libraries were prepared by immunoSEQ multiplex PCR; TCRdb keeps only in-frame clonotypes and omits some of them. Of 250,000 to 350,000 clones in the sample, 85% are singletons; the top ten hold about 2.7%. The source of this sequence is a woman in her fifties or sixties who had recovered from COVID-19. Sequences were obtained from PBMCs or T cells enriched from blood (not recorded which).

CDR3 nucleotides: TGTGCCATCAGTCAACGAGCGGGGGGCAGCACAGATACGCAGTATTTT. As protein: CAISQRAGGSTDTQYF. This chain uses TRBV10-3 with TRBJ2-3, with 9 bases fitting TRBD2. From germline, CDR1 is ENHRY and CDR2 SYGVKD. V gave up 5 bases and J gave up 0 bases; unmatched junction bases: 6. The CDR3 length is 16 residues.